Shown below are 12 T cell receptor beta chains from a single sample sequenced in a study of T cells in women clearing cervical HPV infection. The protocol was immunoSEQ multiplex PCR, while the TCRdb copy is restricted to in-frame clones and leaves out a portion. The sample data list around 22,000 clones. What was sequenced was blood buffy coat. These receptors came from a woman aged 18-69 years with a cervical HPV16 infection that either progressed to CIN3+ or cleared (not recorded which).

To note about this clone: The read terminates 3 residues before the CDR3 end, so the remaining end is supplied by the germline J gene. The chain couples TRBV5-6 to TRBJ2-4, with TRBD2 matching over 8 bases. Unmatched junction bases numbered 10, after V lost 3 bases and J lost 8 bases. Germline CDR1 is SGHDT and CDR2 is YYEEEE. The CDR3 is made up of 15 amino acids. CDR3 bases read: TGTGCCAGCAGCTCTTCTAGCGGGTTGGCGGACATT. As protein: CASSSSSGLADI. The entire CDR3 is CASSSSSGLADIQYF. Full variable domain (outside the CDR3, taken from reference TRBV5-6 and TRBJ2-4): DAGVTQSPTHLIKTRGQQVTLRCSPKSGHDTVSWYQQALGQGPQFIFQYYEEEERQRGNFPDRFSGHQFPNYSSELNVNALLLGDSALYLCASSSSSGLADIQYFGAGTRLSVL.

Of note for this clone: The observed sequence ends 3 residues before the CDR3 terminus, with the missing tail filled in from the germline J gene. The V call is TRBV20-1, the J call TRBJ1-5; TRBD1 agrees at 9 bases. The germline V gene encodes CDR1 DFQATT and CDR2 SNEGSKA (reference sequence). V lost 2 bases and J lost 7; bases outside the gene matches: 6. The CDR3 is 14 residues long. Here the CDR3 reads CSARPGTGKQPQHF. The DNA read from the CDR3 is TGCAGTGCTAGACCCGGGACAGGGAAACAGCCC.

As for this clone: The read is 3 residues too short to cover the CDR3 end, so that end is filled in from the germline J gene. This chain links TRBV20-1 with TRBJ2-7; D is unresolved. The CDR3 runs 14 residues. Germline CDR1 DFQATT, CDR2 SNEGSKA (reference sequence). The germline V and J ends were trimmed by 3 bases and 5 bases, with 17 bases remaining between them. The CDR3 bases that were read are TGCAGTGCTAGTCTTTCATCGAGGCTCCACGAG. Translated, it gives CSASLSSRLHE. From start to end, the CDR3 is CSASLSSRLHEQYF.

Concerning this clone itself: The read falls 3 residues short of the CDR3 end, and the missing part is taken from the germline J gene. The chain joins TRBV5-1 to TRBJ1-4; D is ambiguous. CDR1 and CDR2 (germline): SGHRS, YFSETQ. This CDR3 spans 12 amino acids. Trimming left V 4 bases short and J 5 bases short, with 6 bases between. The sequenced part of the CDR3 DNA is TGCGCCAGCAGCAGCCTCAATGAAAAA. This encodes CASSSLNEK. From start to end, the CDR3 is CASSSLNEKLFF.

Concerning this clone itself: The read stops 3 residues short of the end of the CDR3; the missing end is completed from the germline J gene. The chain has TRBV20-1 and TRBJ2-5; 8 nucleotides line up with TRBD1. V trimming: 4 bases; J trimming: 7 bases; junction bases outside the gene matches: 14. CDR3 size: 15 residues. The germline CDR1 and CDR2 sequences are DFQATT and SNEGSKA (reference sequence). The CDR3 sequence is CSAIPGGARLGTQYF. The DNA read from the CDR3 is TGCAGTGCTATCCCAGGGGGCGCCCGGCTAGGGACC.

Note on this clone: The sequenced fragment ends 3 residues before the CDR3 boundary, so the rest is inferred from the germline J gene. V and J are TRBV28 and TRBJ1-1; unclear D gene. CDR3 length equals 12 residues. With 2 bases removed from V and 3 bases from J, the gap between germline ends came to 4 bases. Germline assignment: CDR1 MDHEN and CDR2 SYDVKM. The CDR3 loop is CASSLTYTEAFF. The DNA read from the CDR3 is TGTGCCAGCAGTTTAACTTACACTGAA.

CDR3 in amino acids: CASSLARDSTDTQYF. CDR3 bases read: TGTGCCAGCAGCTTAGCGCGAGACTCCACAGATACG. The chain combines TRBV7-8 with TRBJ2-3, with D hard to call. Read coverage stops 3 residues before the CDR3 terminus; the germline J gene supplies the remainder. Germline-derived CDR1 and CDR2 are SGHVS and FQNEAQ. The CDR3 contains 15 residues. The V end was cut by 0 bases, the J end by 2 bases, with 9 bases between.

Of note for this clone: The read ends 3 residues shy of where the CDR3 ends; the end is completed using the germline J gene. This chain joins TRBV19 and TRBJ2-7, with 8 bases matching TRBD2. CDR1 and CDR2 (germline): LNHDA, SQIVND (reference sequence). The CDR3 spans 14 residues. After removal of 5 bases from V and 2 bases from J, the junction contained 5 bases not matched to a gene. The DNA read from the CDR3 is TGTGCCAGTAGTGCTAGCGGGCCCGCCTACGAG. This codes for CASSASGPAYE. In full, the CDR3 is CASSASGPAYEQYF.

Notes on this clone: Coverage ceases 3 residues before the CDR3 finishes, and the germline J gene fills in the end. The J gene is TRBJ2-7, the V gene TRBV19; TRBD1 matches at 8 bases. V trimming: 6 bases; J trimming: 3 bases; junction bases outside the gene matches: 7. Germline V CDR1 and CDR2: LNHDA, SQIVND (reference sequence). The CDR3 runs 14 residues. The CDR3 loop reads CASSFQGANYEQYF. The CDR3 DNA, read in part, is TGTGCCAGTAGCTTCCAGGGGGCGAACTACGAG.

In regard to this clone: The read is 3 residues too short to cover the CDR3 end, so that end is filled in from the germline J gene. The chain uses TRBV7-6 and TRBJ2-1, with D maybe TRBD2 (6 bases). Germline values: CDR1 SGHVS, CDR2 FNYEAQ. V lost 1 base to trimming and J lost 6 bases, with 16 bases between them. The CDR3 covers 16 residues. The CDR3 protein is CASSLGQEGMSNEQFF. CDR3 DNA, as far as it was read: TGTGCCAGCAGCTTAGGTCAGGAGGGTATGAGCAATGAG.

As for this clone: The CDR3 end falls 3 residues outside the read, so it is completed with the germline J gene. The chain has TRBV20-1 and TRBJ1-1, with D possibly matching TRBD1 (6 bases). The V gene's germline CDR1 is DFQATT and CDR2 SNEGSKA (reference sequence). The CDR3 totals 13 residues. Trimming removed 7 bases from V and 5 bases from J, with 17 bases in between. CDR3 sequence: CSVTRQEGTEAFF. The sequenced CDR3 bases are TGCAGTGTCACAAGACAGGAGGGTACTGAA.

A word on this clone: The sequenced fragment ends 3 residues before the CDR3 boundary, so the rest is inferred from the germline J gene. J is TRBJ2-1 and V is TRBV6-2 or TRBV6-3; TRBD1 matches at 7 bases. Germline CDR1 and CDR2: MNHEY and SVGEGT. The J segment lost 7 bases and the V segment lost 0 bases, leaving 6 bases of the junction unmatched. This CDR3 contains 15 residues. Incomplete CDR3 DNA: TGTGCCAGCAGTTACTCGAGCACAGGGGAAAATGAG. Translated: CASSYSSTGENE. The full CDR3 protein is CASSYSSTGENEQFF.